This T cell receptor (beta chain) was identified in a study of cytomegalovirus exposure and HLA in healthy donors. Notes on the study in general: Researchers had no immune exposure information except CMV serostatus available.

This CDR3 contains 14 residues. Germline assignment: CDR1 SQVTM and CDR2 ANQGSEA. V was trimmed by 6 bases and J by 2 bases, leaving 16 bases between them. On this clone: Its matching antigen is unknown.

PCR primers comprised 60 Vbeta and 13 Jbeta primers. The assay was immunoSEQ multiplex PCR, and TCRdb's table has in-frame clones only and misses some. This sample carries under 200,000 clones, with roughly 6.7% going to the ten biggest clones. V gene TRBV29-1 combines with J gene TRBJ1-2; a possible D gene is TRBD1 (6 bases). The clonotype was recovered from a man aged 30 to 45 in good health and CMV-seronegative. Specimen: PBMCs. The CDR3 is CSVRGGQTNYGYTF. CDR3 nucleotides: TGCAGCGTCCGGGGGGGGCAGACAAACTATGGCTACACCTTC.